This T cell receptor (beta chain) was captured by sequencing in a study of cytomegalovirus exposure and HLA in healthy donors (TCRdb year 2017). Describing the broader study: In an earlier analysis of around 540 of the donors, 276 Gb of sequence data and some 120 million unique TCR beta sequences from 150 million to 200 million T cells were reported. Approximately 300 gigabases of sequencing data and approximately 92 million unique TCR sequences made up an early release that covered over 550 HLA-typed donors. Of the 300 to 500 genotyped donors, roughly 80% were placed in the genetic ancestry cluster associated with self-reported Caucasian donors. The study aimed to test whether signatures of past pathogen exposure could be identified by cataloging public T cell receptors. The T cell repertoires of 666 subjects were profiled by immunosequencing and related to cytomegalovirus serostatus. Along with the approximately 620-subject first cohort, a separate validation cohort of over 90 different subjects was used. The study combined high-throughput TCR immunosequencing, statistical association of individual TCRs with disease status, and machine learning to predict cytomegalovirus infection status. A later analysis re-analyzed previously published TCR beta repertoires from 550 to 700 donors and added high-resolution HLA genotyping to study TCR occurrence patterns. The later analysis used no new phenotypic data to find candidate immune exposures, relying instead on TCR beta sequences and their occurrence across donors. To decide whether each TCR beta V gene segment behaved as functional or pseudogenic, an earlier analysis of nearly 600 of the donors relied on high-throughput TCR beta sequencing. Donor age, sex, ethnicity and CMV serostatus were compiled together with the repertoire data. Genome-wide SNP genotypes for about 65% of the roughly 700 donors were used in a later genetic analysis, which treated that subset as a discovery cohort. Every repertoire in the discovery cohort had been generated on one and the same sequencing platform. Class I and class II HLA loci were covered by the typing at four-digit resolution. The number of typed donors differed by locus: roughly 620-630 for A, B, C, DRB1 and DQB1; 500 to 550 for DQA1; approximately 600 for DPA1; and about 470 for DPB1. A handful of DR-DQ haplotypes were handled as single units for association and clustering because linkage in the cohort was strong. On average, roughly 250,000 unique TCR beta nucleotide sequences were sequenced per donor among some 430 genotyped donors of the cohort, with roughly 19% of those sequences being non-productive. Broad study findings and their caveats: When HLA alleles, especially DR and DQ, strongly co-occurred, TCR associations were difficult to assign to individual alleles. The study gave a list of some 150 TCR beta chains associated with cytomegalovirus. CMV serostatus was the only immune exposure information available for the cohort. Because HLA typing was unavailable for some donors at each locus, only the typed subset was used in association tests. Only TCR beta chains were sequenced in this cohort, and the absence of alpha or paired-chain data limited detectable features. Cytomegalovirus status was reported to be diagnosed by the classifier with high specificity and sensitivity in both the original and validation cohorts. Presence/absence analyses assumed roughly uniform sequencing depth across donors, an assumption that may not hold. A further reported finding was that TCR beta sequences accurately predicted the HLA-A and HLA-B alleles for most subjects in the first cohort. Across donors, most TCR sequences were observed very rarely, whereas some public TCRs were present in many individuals. In vitro tests confirmed that a few of the cytomegalovirus-associated TCR beta chains recognize cytomegalovirus antigens. Broadly in line with IMGT annotations, most TCR beta V segments showed up in productive rearrangements about 90% or about 30% of the time in an earlier analysis of 450 to 600 of the donors. In a later analysis, HLA-associated TCR beta chains showed more clonal expansion and lower generation probabilities than non-associated chains that were equally common. An association between a missense DCLRE1C variant and V-gene and J-gene trimming of TCR beta chains was found in a later genetic analysis and replicated in an independent cohort. According to a later analysis, parvovirus B19, influenza, CMV and Epstein-Barr virus appeared linked to several top co-occurrence clusters. A cluster of highly shared sequence variants was judged likely to be a technical artifact of the sequencing pipeline. In a later analysis, TCR association rates were found to vary across HLA loci, with the most associated TCRs seen for DRB1 alleles and the fewest for HLA-C alleles. Compared with the approximately 600-donor mean, donors in an Asian-associated ancestry cluster had fewer N-insertions in productive TCRs, according to a later genetic analysis. Some IMGT-functional V segments, including TRBV6-2 and TRBV6-3, could not be told apart with the 87-base-pair reads, so those segments were excluded. According to a later analysis, most CMV-associated TCR beta chains appeared to be HLA-restricted, and the HLA associations seemed to be driven largely by CMV exposure. Approximately 18 rarely observed V segments, including chromosome 9 orphons, were excluded from the earlier analysis of several hundred of the donors because counts were too low. The authors suggested that the approach could potentially be generalized to other disease states and immunological phenotypes. Linkage disequilibrium might explain the correlated functional status among segregating V segments, but an unknown experimental factor could not be excluded. In a later analysis, 15,000 to 20,000 TCR beta sequences were associated with specific HLA alleles at a false discovery rate of 0.05.

CDR1 and CDR2 (SGHVS, FQNEAQ) derive from the germline V gene. Taken from cysteine to phenylalanine, the CDR3 has 13 residues. The kept DNA is CDR3 alone, 39 bases in frame from the first base. V drops 5 bases and J drops 4 bases, leaving 8 bases in between. In total, approximately 690 healthy bone marrow donors made up the cohort. At the time of sampling, all cohort members were nominally healthy, though unrecorded immune exposures were likely present. The donor was CMV seronegative and was included in the group of 352 seronegative cohort members. A peripheral blood sample was collected from each donor, and TCR beta sequencing was performed on peripheral blood mononuclear cells. Genomic DNA extraction from the blood cell samples was performed with the Qiagen DNeasy Blood Extraction Kit. The library relied on the immunoSEQ multiplex PCR assay. The multiplex PCR relied on a mix of 60 forward primers for TCR Vbeta segments and 13 reverse primers for TCR Jbeta segments. The CDR3 region of rearranged TCR beta genes was amplified from genomic DNA by a multiplex PCR assay. The amplified TCR beta libraries were sequenced on the Illumina HiSeq System as 87-base-pair reads. The paper's processing steps were these. A later analysis tallied about 77 million unique TCR beta chains across the 610 or so repertoires, and about 12 million of those chains were shared by two or more donors. Raw reads were error-corrected and collapsed into unique sequences by a nearest-neighbor algorithm in which closely related sequences were merged to remove PCR and sequencing errors. V, D and J gene segments were assigned by aligning CDR3 sequences to IMGT reference sequences. For a sequence to be retained, a match of at least six nucleotides was required to both a V gene segment and a J gene segment. Rearrangements were classified as productive when the CDR3 lacked stop codons and remained in frame with V and J, and all other rearrangements were classified as non-productive. CDR3 was defined by IMGT convention, running from the second conserved V-encoded cysteine to the conserved J-encoded phenylalanine. Sequences without an unambiguous match to a single V gene segment were excluded from the earlier analysis of over 500 of the donors. An earlier analysis of some 500 of the donors classified V segments as functional when productive rearrangements were above 56.7% and as segregating when the standard deviation between donors was above 5%. To diagnose cytomegalovirus status from the catalog of TCR beta chain sequences, a statistical classification framework was built. In a later analysis, TCR nucleotide sequences were compared against IMGT/GENE-DB human TR gene sequences so that V and J genes could be assigned. A later analysis assigned CDR3 sequences and most-parsimonious VDJ recombination scenarios with the TCRdist pipeline. In a later analysis, each TCR beta chain was defined by its CDR3 amino acid sequence together with its V-gene family, and reads lacking a unique V-gene family were excluded. As a way to deal with suspected cross-contamination and a sequencing artifact, a later analysis dropped more than 500 nucleotide sequences that were highly shared and had low generation probability. In a later analysis, a clonal expansion index was calculated for each public chain from normalized within-repertoire ranks of inferred template counts. In a later analysis, generation probabilities were computed with a VDJ recombination model fitted to out-of-frame rearrangements, and the resulting probabilities were checked against IGoR. In a later analysis, TCR-TCR, TCR-HLA and TCR-CMV co-occurrence was scored with hypergeometric tests, and a repertoire-size bias correction was applied to TCR pairs. False discovery rates were estimated in a later analysis by permuting HLA or CMV assignments 20 times. In a later analysis, co-occurring TCRs were grouped using DBSCAN, and TCRdist sequence similarity was added for clustering within HLA-allele-positive subsets. Repertoires with fewer than 30,000 or more than 120,000 public chains were left out of co-occurrence clustering, as were five repertoires with anomalous nucleotide sharing. In TCRdb, the immuneACCESS table is reduced to in-frame sequences with V and J assigned. These tables do not hold every clone; where another copy was compared, an unresolved V gene accounts for under half, and the others remain unexplained. V and J calls and clone size are given by that table; D and trimming were obtained from the DNA. The sample contains approximately 140,000 clones, approximately 80% of them found a single time. The ten largest clonotypes hold more than 3% of the sample.

This clone is a singleton in its sample. Its antigen is currently not known. No clone much larger than this one lies a single base away; base qualities are absent. The clonotype originates from a man between 18 and 35 years old in good health and CMV-seronegative. The chain is assembled from TRBV7-8 and TRBJ2-2; a tentative D call is TRBD2 (6 bases match). The sample was PBMCs. The DNA is TGTGCCAGCAGCGACGGGGGCACCGGGGAGCTGTTTTTT. It translates as CASSDGGTGELFF.